This TCR beta chain emerged from a study of T cells after posttransplantation cyclophosphamide. Peripheral blood was collected from the related graft donor on the marrow donation day. Points from the study as a whole: Later blood repertoires were often dominated by clones from the donor CD8+ memory compartment. Recipient CMV seropositivity and CMV reactivation strongly tracked TRB clonality.

Comments on this clone: The antigen is undetermined.

Produced via immunoSEQ multiplex PCR; TCRdb's table is partial and in-frame only. There are approximately 35,000 clones in the sample, none observed a single time. This CDR3 comprises 13 residues. Germline CDR1 reads LNHDA; CDR2 reads SQIVND (reference sequence). V lost 4 bases and J lost 3; bases outside the gene matches: 1. The sample taken for sequencing was PBMCs. The chain recombines TRBV19 with TRBJ1-2, with 8 bases fitting TRBD1. This receptor was identified in a girl aged 10 to 17 in good health, CMV-negative, and a related stem cell transplant donor. The CDR3 here is CASSTTGDYGYTF. The DNA for the CDR3 is TGTGCCAGTAGTACGACAGGGGACTATGGCTACACCTTC.